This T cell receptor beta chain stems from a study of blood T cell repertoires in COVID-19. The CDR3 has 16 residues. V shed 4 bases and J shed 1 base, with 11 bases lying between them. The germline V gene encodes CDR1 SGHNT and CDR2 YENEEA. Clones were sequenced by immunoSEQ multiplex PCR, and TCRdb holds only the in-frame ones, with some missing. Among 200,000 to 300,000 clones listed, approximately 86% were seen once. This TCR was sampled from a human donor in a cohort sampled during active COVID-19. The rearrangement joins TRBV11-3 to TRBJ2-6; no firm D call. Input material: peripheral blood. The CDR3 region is CASSSFELSGANVLTF. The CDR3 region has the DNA TGTGCCAGCAGCTCGTTCGAGCTTTCTGGGGCCAACGTCCTGACTTTC. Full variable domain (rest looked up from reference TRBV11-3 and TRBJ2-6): EAGVVQSPRYKIIEKKQPVAFWCNPISGHNTLYWYLQNLGQGPELLIRYENEEAVDDSQLPKDRFSAERLKGVDSTLKIQPAELGDSAVYLCASSSFELSGANVLTFGAGSRLTVL.